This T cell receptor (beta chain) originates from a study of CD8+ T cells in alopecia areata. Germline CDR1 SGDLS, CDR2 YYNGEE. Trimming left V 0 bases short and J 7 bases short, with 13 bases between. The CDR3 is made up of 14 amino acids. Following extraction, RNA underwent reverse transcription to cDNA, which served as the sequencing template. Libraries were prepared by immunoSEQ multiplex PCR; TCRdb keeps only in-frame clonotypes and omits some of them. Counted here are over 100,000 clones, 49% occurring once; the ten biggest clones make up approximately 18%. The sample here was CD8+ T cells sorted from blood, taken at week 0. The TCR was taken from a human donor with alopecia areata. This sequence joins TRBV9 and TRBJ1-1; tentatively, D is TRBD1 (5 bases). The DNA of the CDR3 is TGTGCCAGCAGCGTAGCGGACTTCGGGGGTGAAGCTTTCTTT. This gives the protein CASSVADFGGEAFF.